This TCR beta chain was sequenced in a study of blood T cell repertoires in COVID-19. Overall study context: Samples taken during acute and convalescent COVID-19 were collected in the United States, Italy and Spain. T cells, B-cell-depleted T cells, or PBMCs provided the cDNA or gDNA that served as material.

Method: immunoSEQ multiplex PCR; TCRdb's copy keeps in-frame clones and lacks some. The sample has hundreds of thousands of clones, about 85% seen once; the top ten hold 2.2%. This clone was picked up one time. The receptor's source is a woman between 50 and 59 years old who had recovered from COVID-19. The specimen sequenced was peripheral blood.

DNA for the CDR3: TGTGCCAGCAGCCCCAGGGGGTCCTCTGGAAACACCATATATTTT. Its protein product is CASSPRGSSGNTIYF. The chain combines TRBV5-5 with TRBJ1-3, with TRBD1 matching over 7 bases. The CDR3 spans 15 residues. Trimming removed 4 bases from V and 0 bases from J; junction bases left unmatched: 4. CDR1 and CDR2 from the germline V gene are SGHKS and YYEKEE (reference sequence).